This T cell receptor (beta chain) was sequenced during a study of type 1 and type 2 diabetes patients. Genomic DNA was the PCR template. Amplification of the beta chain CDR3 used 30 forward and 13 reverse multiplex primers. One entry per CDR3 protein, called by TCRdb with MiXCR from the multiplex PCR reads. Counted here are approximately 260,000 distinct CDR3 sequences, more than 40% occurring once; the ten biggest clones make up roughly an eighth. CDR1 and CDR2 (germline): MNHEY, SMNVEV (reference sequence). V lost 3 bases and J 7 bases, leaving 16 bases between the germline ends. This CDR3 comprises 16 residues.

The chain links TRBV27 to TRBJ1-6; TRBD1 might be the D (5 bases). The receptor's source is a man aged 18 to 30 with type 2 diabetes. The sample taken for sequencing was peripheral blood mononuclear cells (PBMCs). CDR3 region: CASSLTAVSPNSPLHF. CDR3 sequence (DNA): TGTGCCAGCAGTTTGACAGCTGTGAGCCCCAATTCACCCCTCCACTTT.